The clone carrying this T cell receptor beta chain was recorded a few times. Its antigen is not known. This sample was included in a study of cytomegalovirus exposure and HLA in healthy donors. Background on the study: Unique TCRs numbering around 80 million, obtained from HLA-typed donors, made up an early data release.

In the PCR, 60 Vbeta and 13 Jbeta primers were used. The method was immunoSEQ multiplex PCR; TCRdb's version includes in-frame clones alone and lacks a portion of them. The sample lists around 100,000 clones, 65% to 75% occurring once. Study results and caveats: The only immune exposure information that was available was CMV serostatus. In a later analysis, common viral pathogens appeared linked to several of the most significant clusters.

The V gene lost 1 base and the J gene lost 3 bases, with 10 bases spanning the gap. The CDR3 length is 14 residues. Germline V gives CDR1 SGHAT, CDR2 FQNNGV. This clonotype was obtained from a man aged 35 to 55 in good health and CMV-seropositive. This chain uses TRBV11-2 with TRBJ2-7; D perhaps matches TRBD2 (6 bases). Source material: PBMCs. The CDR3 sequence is CASSLGSSGYEQYF. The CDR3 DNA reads TGTGCCAGCAGCTTAGGGAGTAGCGGCTACGAGCAGTACTTC.